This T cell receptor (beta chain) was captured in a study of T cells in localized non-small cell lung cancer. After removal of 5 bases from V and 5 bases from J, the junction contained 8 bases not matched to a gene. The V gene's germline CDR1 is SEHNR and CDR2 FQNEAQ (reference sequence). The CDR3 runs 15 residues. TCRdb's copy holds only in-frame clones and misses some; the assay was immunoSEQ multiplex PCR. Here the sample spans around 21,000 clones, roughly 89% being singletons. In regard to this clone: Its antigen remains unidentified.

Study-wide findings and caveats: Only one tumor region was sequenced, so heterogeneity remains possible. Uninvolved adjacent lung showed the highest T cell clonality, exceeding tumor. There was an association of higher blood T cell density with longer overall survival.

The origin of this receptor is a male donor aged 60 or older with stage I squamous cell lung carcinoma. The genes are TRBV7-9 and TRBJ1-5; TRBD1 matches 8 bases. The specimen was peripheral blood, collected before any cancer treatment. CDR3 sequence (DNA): TGTGCCAGCAGCCTAGATTACAGGGGGGATCAGCCCCAGCATTTT. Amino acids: CASSLDYRGDQPQHF.